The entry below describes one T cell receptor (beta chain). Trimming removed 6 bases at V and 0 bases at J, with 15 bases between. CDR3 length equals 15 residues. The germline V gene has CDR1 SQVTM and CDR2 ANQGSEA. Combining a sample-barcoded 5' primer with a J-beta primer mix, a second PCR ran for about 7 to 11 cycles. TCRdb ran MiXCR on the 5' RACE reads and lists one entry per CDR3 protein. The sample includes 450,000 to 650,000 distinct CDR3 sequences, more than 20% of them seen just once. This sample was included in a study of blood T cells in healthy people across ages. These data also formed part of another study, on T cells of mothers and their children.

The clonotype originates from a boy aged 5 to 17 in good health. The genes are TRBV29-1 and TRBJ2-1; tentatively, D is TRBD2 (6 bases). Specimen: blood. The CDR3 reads CSVVGLSTSYNEQFF. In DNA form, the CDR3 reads TGCAGCGTCGTGGGACTGTCCACCTCCTACAATGAGCAGTTCTTC.